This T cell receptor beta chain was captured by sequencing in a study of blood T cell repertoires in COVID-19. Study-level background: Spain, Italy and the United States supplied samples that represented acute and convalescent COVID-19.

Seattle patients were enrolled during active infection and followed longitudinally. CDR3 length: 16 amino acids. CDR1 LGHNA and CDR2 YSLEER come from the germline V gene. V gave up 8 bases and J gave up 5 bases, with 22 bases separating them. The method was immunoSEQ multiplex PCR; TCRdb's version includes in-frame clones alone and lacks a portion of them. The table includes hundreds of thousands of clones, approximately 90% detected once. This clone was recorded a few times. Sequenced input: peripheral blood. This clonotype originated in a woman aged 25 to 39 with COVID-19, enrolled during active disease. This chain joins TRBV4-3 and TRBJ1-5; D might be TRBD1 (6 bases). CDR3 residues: CASAATLGEGDQPQHF. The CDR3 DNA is TGCGCCAGCGCCGCAACCCTTGGTGAGGGGGATCAGCCCCAGCATTTT.